This TCR beta chain was recovered during a study of shared clonotypes between healthy human individuals. Trimming removed 1 base from V and 7 bases from J; junction bases left unmatched: 9. This CDR3 is 14 amino acids long. The V gene's germline CDR1 is GTSNPN and CDR2 SVGIG (reference sequence). Cells designated naive CD8 were CD45RO-negative and were positively selected for CCR7, with terminally differentiated effector memory CD45RA+ cells excluded. The table came from immunoSEQ multiplex PCR; TCRdb's copy has only in-frame clones and leaves some out. The sample shows roughly 2.1 million clones, 85% to 95% of them seen only once.

The specimen was naive CD8+ T cells from PBMCs. This receptor was obtained from a man aged 18 to 35 in good health. Some clones in this sample may be carry-over from other donors' samples. V is TRBV30 and J is TRBJ2-7, with 8 bases aligning to TRBD2. The CDR3 DNA is TGTGCCTGGAGTGGGCTAGCGGGTCCAGCAGAGCAGTACTTC. This translates into CAWSGLAGPAEQYF.